Each of the 27 T cell receptor beta chains below was sequenced from the same sample in a study of identical twins. TCRdb re-analysed the 5' RACE reads in MiXCR, keeping a single row per CDR3 protein. This sample yields 450,000 to 500,000 distinct CDR3 sequences, of which around 15% are seen a single time; about 0.97% belongs to the top ten. This sample was shared with a second study, whose subject was yellow fever vaccine responses in identical twins.

The specimen was CD4+ T cells sorted from blood. All receptors come from a woman aged 18-29 years in good health.

The sample holds many counts of this clonotype. This chain connects TRBV7-3 to TRBJ2-1; D unclear. The V gene lost 2 bases and the J gene lost 3 bases, with 5 bases spanning the gap. This CDR3 has 13 residues. CDR1 and CDR2 (germline): SGHTA, FQGTGA. For the CDR3, the DNA is TGTGCCAGCAGCTTAGAGGACTACAATGAGCAGTTCTTC. Its translation is CASSLEDYNEQFF.

V gene TRBV20-1 combines with J gene TRBJ2-5; TRBD2 aligns across 8 bases. Trimming removed 2 bases from V and 9 bases from J; junction bases left unmatched: 14. Germline loops: CDR1 DFQATT, CDR2 SNEGSKA (reference sequence). This CDR3 contains 15 residues. The CDR3 DNA reads as TGCAGTGCTAGATTAGCGGGATTCCTCACGGAGGCCCAGTACTTC. Encoded protein: CSARLAGFLTEAQYF.

This clonotype has only a few counts. The chain carries TRBV3-1 and TRBJ2-3, with D possibly TRBD2 on 5 matching bases. This CDR3 has 13 residues. V was clipped by 2 bases and J by 12 bases, with 15 bases between them. The germline V gene encodes CDR1 LGHDT and CDR2 YNNKEL (reference sequence). This CDR3 reads CASSQLATRVQYF. CDR3 nucleotides: TGTGCCAGCAGCCAATTAGCGACGAGAGTCCAGTATTTT.

This clonotype has at least ten counts. The V gene is TRBV15, the J gene TRBJ2-2; 11 nucleotides line up with TRBD2. In germline, CDR1 is LNHNV, CDR2 YYDKDF (reference sequence). The ends lost 3 bases at V and 8 bases at J; junction bases unmatched: 8. The CDR3 has 16 residues. The CDR3 reads CATSSRLAGLAGELFF. CDR3 in DNA: TGTGCCACCAGCAGTCGACTAGCGGGGTTGGCGGGGGAGCTGTTTTTT.

CDR3 region: CSVQVTINTDTQYF. CDR3 coding DNA: TGCAGCGTTCAGGTCACTATCAACACAGATACGCAGTATTTT. The chain carries TRBV29-1 and TRBJ2-3; D is ambiguous. Germline V gene data show CDR1 as SQVTM and CDR2 as ANQGSEA. The V and J ends lost 5 bases and 2 bases respectively, with 14 bases between them. The CDR3 spans 14 residues.

The chain couples TRBV11-1 to TRBJ2-1; D ambiguous. Trimming took 5 bases from V and 3 from J, leaving 11 bases between them. CDR1 and CDR2 (germline): SGHAT, FQDESV (reference sequence). The CDR3 has 14 amino acids. The CDR3 coding sequence is TGTGCCAGCAGCCCGGAAGGAAACTACAATGAGCAGTTCTTC. Residues: CASSPEGNYNEQFF.

The table lists this clonotype with a few counts. The chain couples TRBV21-1 to TRBJ2-7; the table's D call, TRBD1, has no DNA check behind it. TRBV21-1 is classified as a pseudogene. The CDR3 covers 17 residues. The CDR3 here is CASSKSRTGTGAYEQYF. The CDR3 DNA follows: TGTGCCAGCAGCAAATCCCGAACCGGGACAGGAGCCTACGAGCAGTACTTC.

This clonotype has only a few counts. This chain links TRBV9 with TRBJ2-1; 9 positions agree with TRBD1. The CDR3 contains 19 residues. Germline CDR1 is SGDLS and CDR2 is YYNGEE. The trim removed 3 bases at V and 0 bases at J, leaving 13 bases unmatched. The CDR3 bases are TGTGCCAGCAGCGAGAAGTCGACAGGGGGGCCCTACTCCTACAATGAGCAGTTCTTC. Encoded protein: CASSEKSTGGPYSYNEQFF.

In its sample, this clonotype was seen a few times. The rearrangement uses TRBV5-1 and TRBJ2-3; 9 bases map to TRBD2. Looked up from germline, CDR1 is SGHRS and CDR2 is YFSETQ. Unmatched junction bases numbered 11, after V lost 3 bases and J lost 6 bases. CDR3 length: 16 amino acids. The CDR3 loop is CASSSSSGEGADTQYF. CDR3 coding DNA: TGCGCCAGCAGCTCCTCTAGCGGGGAAGGGGCCGATACGCAGTATTTT.

This clonotype was recorded at least ten times. The junction shows a germline mismatch at one end, possibly a read error. The genes are TRBV4-3 and TRBJ2-3, with a tentative D call TRBD2 (6 bases). The CDR3 is made up of 15 amino acids. The V gene's germline CDR1 is LGHNA and CDR2 YSLEER. CDR3 bases: TGTGCCAGCAGTCCCACAAGCGGGCGTACAGATACGCAGTATTTT. Residues: CASSPTSGRTDTQYF.

The rearrangement uses TRBV30 and TRBJ2-7; D is unclear. The V gene lost 1 base and the J gene lost 5 bases, with 12 bases spanning the gap. Germline-derived CDR1 and CDR2 are GTSNPN and SVGIG (reference sequence). This CDR3 region has 13 residues. The CDR3: CAWSEGFKNEQYF. The CDR3 nucleotides read TGTGCCTGGAGTGAAGGGTTCAAGAACGAGCAGTACTTC.

This clonotype has a handful of counts. This sequence joins TRBV11-2 and TRBJ2-2, with a weak D call TRBD2 (5 bases). Germline values: CDR1 SGHAT, CDR2 FQNNGV. Trimming cost V 5 bases and J 8 bases, with 18 bases left between them. The CDR3 is made up of 15 amino acids. Here the CDR3 reads CASSPRPLPGGELFF. The CDR3 DNA is TGTGCCAGCAGCCCAAGACCGCTCCCGGGGGGGGAGCTGTTTTTT.

V is TRBV6-1 and J is TRBJ1-1; D call uncertain. Deletions cut 7 bases from V and 0 bases from J, with 9 bases between. Per germline, CDR1 MNHNS and CDR2 SASEGT. The CDR3 contains 13 residues. The CDR3: CASKANMNTEAFF. Here the CDR3 DNA reads TGTGCCAGCAAGGCCAACATGAACACTGAAGCTTTCTTT.

In its sample, this clonotype was seen a few times. The chain links TRBV7-9 to TRBJ1-4, with D perhaps TRBD1 (6 bases). The length of the CDR3 is 14 residues. Germline lookup yields CDR1 SEHNR and CDR2 FQNEAQ (reference sequence). The V and J ends lost 2 bases and 7 bases respectively, with 11 bases between them. The CDR3 nucleotides read TGTGCCAGCAGCTTATTACAGGGTGGTGAAAAACTGTTTTTT. It specifies CASSLLQGGEKLFF. The entire variable domain, with the rest obtained from reference TRBV7-9 and TRBJ1-4, is as follows: DTGVSQNPRHKITKRGQNVTFRCDPISEHNRLYWYRQTLGQGPEFLTYFQNEAQLEKSRLLSDRFSAERPKGSFSTLEIQRTEQGDSAMYLCASSLLQGGEKLFFGSGTQLSVL.

The rearrangement joins TRBV7-2 to TRBJ2-1; D may be TRBD2 (6 bases). V lost 9 bases and J lost 2, with 14 bases in between. CDR1 and CDR2 from the germline V gene are SGHTA and FQGNSA. This CDR3 spans 14 amino acids. CDR3 coding DNA: TGTGCCAGTCAGCCGGGACTGGCCTACAATGAGCAGTTCTTC. Translated, it gives CASQPGLAYNEQFF. The full variable domain, completed using reference TRBV7-2 and TRBJ2-1, is GAGVSQSPSNKVTEKGKDVELRCDPISGHTALYWYRQSLGQGLEFLIYFQGNSAPDKSGLPSDRFSAERTGGSVSTLTIQRTQQEDSAVYLCASQPGLAYNEQFFGPGTRLTVL.

This clonotype was seen ten or more times. The chain combines TRBV5-1 with TRBJ2-5; 8 bases align to TRBD2. Trimming cost V 4 bases and J 5 bases; bases outside gene matches: 4. Germline V lookup: CDR1 SGHRS, CDR2 YFSETQ. This CDR3 has 13 amino acids. CDR3 region: CASSPRLAETQYF. The CDR3 coding sequence is TGCGCCAGCAGCCCCCGACTAGCGGAGACCCAGTACTTC. Supplemented by reference TRBV5-1 and TRBJ2-5, the full variable domain reads KAGVTQTPRYLIKTRGQQVTLSCSPISGHRSVSWYQQTPGQGLQFLFEYFSETQRNKGNFPGRFSGRQFSNSRSEMNVSTLELGDSALYLCASSPRLAETQYFGPGTRLLVL.

This clonotype showed up just a few times. The chain joins TRBV6-1 to TRBJ2-7, with no clear D. Trimming pared 5 bases from V and 0 bases from J, leaving 11 bases between. Germline values: CDR1 MNHNS, CDR2 SASEGT. The CDR3 has 14 residues. CDR3 in amino acids: CASSKVASSYEQYF. In DNA form, the CDR3 reads TGTGCCAGCAGTAAGGTGGCAAGCTCCTACGAGCAGTACTTC.

This clonotype was seen a few times. The chain couples TRBV27 to TRBJ2-1; 15 positions match TRBD2. Losses at the gene ends were 8 bases for V and 0 bases for J; bases not matched to a gene: 14. CDR1 is MNHEY, CDR2 SMNVEV, per germline (reference sequence). The CDR3 covers 20 residues. The CDR3 nucleotides read TGTGCCAGCTTTTTTCCGGGACTAGCGGGAGGCCGATACTCCTACAATGAGCAGTTCTTC. Amino acid sequence: CASFFPGLAGGRYSYNEQFF.

Ten or more counts support this clonotype. V usage is TRBV7-2 and J usage is TRBJ2-1, with D perhaps matching TRBD2 (6 bases). The germline CDR1 and CDR2 sequences are SGHTA and FQGNSA. V shed 0 bases and J shed 10 bases, with 13 bases lying between them. This CDR3 is built from 14 residues. CDR3 sequence reads: CASSLAGSREEQFF. CDR3 nucleotide sequence: TGTGCCAGCAGCTTAGCGGGCAGCCGGGAGGAGCAGTTCTTC.

J is TRBJ2-1 and V is TRBV20-1; TRBD2 is a possible D gene (6 bases). This CDR3 region has 16 residues. The V gene's germline CDR1 is DFQATT and CDR2 SNEGSKA (reference sequence). V lost 6 bases and J 0 bases, leaving 18 bases between the germline ends. CDR3 protein: CSARAAGLSSYNEQFF. DNA of the CDR3: TGCAGTGCCCGGGCGGCGGGATTGAGCTCCTACAATGAGCAGTTCTTC.

This chain links TRBV24-1 with TRBJ1-5, with 7 bases fitting TRBD1. Per germline, CDR1 KGHDR and CDR2 SFDVKD. This CDR3 has 16 amino acids. J lost 2 bases, V lost 8 bases, and 11 bases had no gene match. The CDR3 DNA is TGTGCCACCAATAGGACAGGAAGGATCTGCAATCAGCCCCAGCATTTT. Translation: CATNRTGRICNQPQHF.

This clonotype was seen many times. This sequence joins TRBV20-1 and TRBJ2-2, with D possibly matching TRBD2 (5 bases). CDR1 is DFQATT, CDR2 SNEGSKA, per germline (reference sequence). Trimming removed 2 bases at V and 1 base at J, with 5 bases between. The CDR3 runs 13 residues. The CDR3 sequence: CSARRGNTGELFF. The CDR3 DNA sequence: TGCAGTGCTAGACGGGGGAACACCGGGGAGCTGTTTTTT.

The chain couples TRBV28 to TRBJ1-2, with no clear D. The CDR3 has 14 amino acids. Trimming left V 2 bases short and J 2 bases short, with 9 bases between. The germline CDR1 and CDR2 sequences are MDHEN and SYDVKM. The CDR3 sequence: CASSLPGRNYGYTF. The CDR3 DNA reads TGTGCCAGCAGTTTACCCGGCAGAAACTATGGCTACACCTTC.

This clonotype was picked up a small number of times. The chain recombines TRBV20-1 with TRBJ2-5; D unresolved. The CDR3 consists of 13 residues. V was cut by 6 bases and J by 3 bases, with 14 bases left in between. The V gene's germline CDR1 is DFQATT and CDR2 SNEGSKA (reference sequence). CDR3 sequence: CSAPIIAEETQYF. CDR3 nucleotide sequence: TGCAGTGCCCCCATAATCGCGGAAGAGACCCAGTACTTC.

This clonotype was observed a few times. The chain's CDR3 is CASSADSNYGYTF. The CDR3, as DNA: TGTGCCAGCTCTGCGGACAGTAACTATGGCTACACCTTC. This chain uses TRBV6-2 or TRBV6-3 with TRBJ1-2; D may be TRBD1 (6 bases). The germline CDR1 and CDR2 sequences are MNHEY and SVGEGT. The V gene lost 8 bases and the J gene lost 1 base, with 11 bases spanning the gap. The CDR3 is made up of 13 amino acids.

This clonotype was counted at least ten times. This rearrangement joins TRBV12-3 or TRBV12-4 to TRBJ1-2; D not resolved. The CDR3 extends over 13 amino acids. Trimming left V 4 bases short and J 4 bases short, with 10 bases between. The CDR3 loop reads CASSSLLAYGYTF. The DNA of the CDR3 is TGTGCCAGCAGTTCCCTCCTCGCCTATGGCTACACCTTC.

The V and J genes are TRBV7-9 and TRBJ2-7; 8 nucleotides match TRBD1. From germline, CDR1 is SEHNR and CDR2 FQNEAQ (reference sequence). The V gene end was trimmed by 8 bases and the J gene end by 2 bases; junction bases not matched to a gene: 11. The CDR3 is 15 residues long. The CDR3 coding sequence is TGTGCCAGCGGATCCGACAGGGGACTTCCCTACGAGCAGTACTTC. This sequence encodes CASGSDRGLPYEQYF.